The clone carrying this T cell receptor (beta chain) appeared once. The antigen is undetermined. The same CDR3 arises from other DNA sequences in this sample as well. From CD4+ cells came CD45RA+ naive and CD45RA-negative memory subsets. These data come from a study of shared clonotypes between healthy human individuals. Background on the study: Sampling drew on donors who were a couple of women and a few men aged 18 to 49.

Study-wide points: Clonotypes shared by all four sorted-subset donors had higher generation probabilities than non-shared clonotypes.

Generated by immunoSEQ multiplex PCR, the TCRdb table keeps only in-frame clones and is missing some. The sample has approximately 1,500,000 clones; around 98% are singletons. The source of this sequence is a man younger than 45 in good health. Sequenced material: naive CD4+ T cells sorted from blood. Specified subset: CD45RA+ positively selected.

The CDR3 coding sequence is TGTGCCAGCAGTTACTCAACGAATCAGCCCCAGCATTTT. This translates into CASSYSTNQPQHF. The chain employs TRBV6-5 and TRBJ1-5, with D hard to call. Per the germline V gene, CDR1 is MNHEY and CDR2 is SVGAGI. Trimming took 0 bases from V and 4 from J, leaving 4 bases between them. This CDR3 region has 13 residues.